The 25 T cell receptor beta chains given below trace back to one sample, sequenced in a study of radiation and T cells in renal cell carcinoma (dated by TCRdb to 2018 to 2020). The library was produced with the immunoSEQ multiplex PCR assay. TCRdb limited this immuneACCESS table to in-frame rearrangements with V and J called. A share of clones is missing; checked studies link under half to unresolved V genes, and the rest is unexplained. The table for this sample lists about 91,000 clones; roughly four fifths of them were counted only once. The top ten constitute almost 6.5% of the sample. The time point label, as the study defines it: baseline pretreatment blood. The sample's treatment or condition label, decoded: 15 Gy SBRT to primary tumor, nephrectomy 4 weeks later. This material consisted of blood, taken from a patient whose treatment included radiotherapy and nephrectomy. The source of these receptors is a man in his 60s with renal cell carcinoma.

V and J are TRBV27 and TRBJ1-2; 10 bases align to TRBD1. V shed 0 bases, J shed 4 bases, and the junction held 11 bases outside the gene matches. Looked up from germline, CDR1 is MNHEY and CDR2 is SMNVEV (reference sequence). This CDR3 comprises 18 residues. DNA of the CDR3: TGTGCCAGCAGTTTATCTGCGGGGGGGACAGGGGTAGGCTATGGCTACACCTTC. Its translation is CASSLSAGGTGVGYGYTF.

This chain connects TRBV11-2 to TRBJ2-7; D is unclear. The CDR3 spans 12 residues. The V end was cut by 5 bases, the J end by 3 bases, with 8 bases between. The V gene's germline CDR1 is SGHAT and CDR2 FQNNGV. The CDR3 region is CASSKDFYEQYF. Here the CDR3 DNA reads TGTGCCAGCAGCAAAGATTTCTACGAGCAGTACTTC.

As for this clone: The junction differs from germline at one of its ends, possibly a read error. This chain connects TRBV30 to TRBJ2-2; D may be TRBD1 or TRBD2 (5 bases each). Germline V CDR1 and CDR2: GTSNPN, SVGIG (reference sequence). The CDR3 is 14 amino acids. The CDR3 sequence is CAWSRGQNAGELFF. CDR3 nucleotide sequence: TGTGCCTGGTCCCGGGGCCAGAACGCCGGGGAGCTGTTTTTT.

The V gene is TRBV7-9, the J gene TRBJ1-4, with TRBD1 identical over 10 bases. The J segment lost 8 bases and the V segment lost 1 base, leaving 4 bases of the junction unmatched. The CDR3 has 15 amino acids. The germline V gene encodes CDR1 SEHNR and CDR2 FQNEAQ (reference sequence). The CDR3 DNA reads as TGTGCCAGCAGCTTAGAGGGACAGGGGTCCGAAAAACTGTTTTTT. This sequence encodes CASSLEGQGSEKLFF.

J is TRBJ2-3 and V is TRBV6-1; D call uncertain. This CDR3 region has 12 residues. Per germline, CDR1 MNHNS and CDR2 SASEGT. Trimming took off 4 bases at V and 2 bases at J, with 4 bases between the two ends. The CDR3 nucleotides read TGTGCCAGCAGTGCTGACACAGATACGCAGTATTTT. As protein: CASSADTDTQYF.

V gene TRBV19 combines with J gene TRBJ2-2; TRBD1 matches at 8 bases. The germline gives CDR1 LNHDA, CDR2 SQIVND (reference sequence). Trimming took 4 bases from V and 6 from J; bases not matched to a gene: 4. This CDR3 region has 14 residues. In nucleotides, the CDR3 is TGTGCCAGTAGTACAGGGGGCAAATCCGGGGAGCTGTTTTTT. As protein: CASSTGGKSGELFF.

The chain links TRBV6-6 to TRBJ2-3; 9 bases fit TRBD1. This CDR3 is 16 amino acids long. Germline V gives CDR1 MNHNY, CDR2 SVGAGI (reference sequence). J gave up 1 base and V 4 bases, and 6 bases lay outside the gene matches. CDR3 loop: CASSSTTGGGTDTQYF. The CDR3 DNA sequence: TGTGCCAGCAGTTCGACGACAGGGGGAGGCACAGATACGCAGTATTTT.

J is TRBJ2-7 and V is TRBV4-1, with 8 positions matching TRBD2. Per the germline V gene, CDR1 is MGHRA and CDR2 is YSYEKL. The V gene end was trimmed by 1 base and the J gene end by 3 bases; junction bases not matched to a gene: 5. There are 15 residues in the CDR3. Written as DNA, the CDR3 is TGCGCCAGCAGCCAAGCCCCAGCGGGAGACTACGAGCAGTACTTC. Amino acid sequence: CASSQAPAGDYEQYF.

The chain employs TRBV23-1 and TRBJ1-2, with D unclear. TRBV23-1 is treated as an ORF (open reading frame) with a function not yet certain. Trimming left V 7 bases short and J 1 base short, with 19 bases between. The CDR3 loop spans 16 amino acids. The CDR3 DNA sequence: TGCGCCAGCACTATCACATGGCAGGCCGGTAACTATGGCTACACCTTC. Protein: CASTITWQAGNYGYTF.

The chain combines TRBV7-9 with TRBJ1-3; no reliable D call. The V end was cut by 5 bases, the J end by 1 base, with 9 bases between. The CDR3 spans 14 residues. The germline gives CDR1 SEHNR, CDR2 FQNEAQ (reference sequence). CDR3 nucleotides: TGTGCCAGCAGCCTGGGCGAATCTGGAAACACCATATATTTT. Its protein is CASSLGESGNTIYF.

The chain employs TRBV28 and TRBJ1-5, with TRBD1 identical over 7 bases. Per the germline V gene, CDR1 is MDHEN and CDR2 is SYDVKM. CDR3 size: 15 residues. The V segment lost 9 bases and the J segment 0 bases; nucleotides outside the gene matches: 8. In nucleotides, the CDR3 is TGTGCCAGTTTTACCGGGACAGTTAGCAATCAGCCCCAGCATTTT. Protein: CASFTGTVSNQPQHF. Variable domain in full (rest from reference TRBV28 and TRBJ1-5): DVKVTQSSRYLVKRTGEKVFLECVQDMDHENMFWYRQDPGLGLRLIYFSYDVKMKEKGDIPEGYSVSREKKERFSLILESASTNQTSMYLCASFTGTVSNQPQHFGDGTRLSIL.

V usage is TRBV19 and J usage is TRBJ1-2; tentative D call: TRBD1 (6 bases). From germline, CDR1 is LNHDA and CDR2 SQIVND (reference sequence). V was clipped by 8 bases and J by 1 base, with 11 bases between them. The CDR3 covers 13 residues. CDR3: CASHDRNNYGYTF. For the CDR3, the DNA is TGTGCCAGTCATGACAGGAATAACTATGGCTACACCTTC.

V usage is TRBV6-1 and J usage is TRBJ2-3; 7 bases are shared with TRBD1. Germline V gives CDR1 MNHNS, CDR2 SASEGT. The J segment lost 4 bases and the V segment lost 3 bases, leaving 7 bases of the junction unmatched. The CDR3 length is 15 residues. CDR3 residues: CASSDLGGGPDTQYF. In DNA, the CDR3 is TGTGCCAGCAGTGACTTAGGGGGCGGGCCAGATACGCAGTATTTT.

This clone was observed a handful of times. V is TRBV19 and J is TRBJ1-2, with 8 positions matching TRBD1. Germline V gene lookup returns CDR1 LNHDA and CDR2 SQIVND (reference sequence). V trimming: 3 bases; J trimming: 2 bases; junction bases outside the gene matches: 2. The CDR3 is made up of 14 amino acids. CDR3 DNA sequence: TGTGCCAGTAGTATTCCAGGGGGCAACTATGGCTACACCTTC. This translates into CASSIPGGNYGYTF.

The chain couples TRBV5-1 to TRBJ2-3, with a possible D match to TRBD2 (6 bases). This CDR3 has 15 amino acids. V was pared by 2 bases and J by 2 bases, with 12 bases between. Germline V gene lookup returns CDR1 SGHRS and CDR2 YFSETQ. CDR3 bases: TGCGCCAGCAGCTTAGGAGGGAGGTACACAGATACGCAGTATTTT. Amino acid sequence: CASSLGGRYTDTQYF.

A single count supports this clone. J is TRBJ2-7 and V is TRBV2, with 13 bases fitting TRBD2. This CDR3 is 15 amino acids long. V lost 6 bases to trimming and J lost 7 bases; unmatched junction nucleotides: 9. Germline loops: CDR1 SNHLY, CDR2 FYNNEI. The CDR3 DNA reads TGTGCCAGCAGGGTACTAGCGGGAGGGGTCGGGGAGCAGTACTTC. Translating it yields CASRVLAGGVGEQYF.

The V and J genes are TRBV7-2 and TRBJ2-2; D gene uncertain. Germline V gene lookup returns CDR1 SGHTA and CDR2 FQGNSA. The V gene lost 4 bases and the J gene lost 7 bases, with 10 bases spanning the gap. This CDR3 has 13 amino acids. The CDR3 DNA reads as TGTGCCAGCAGCTCCAGGACCGGCGGGGAGCTGTTTTTT. Amino acids: CASSSRTGGELFF.

The V call is TRBV4-1, the J call TRBJ1-5; D is possibly TRBD1 (5 bases). Trimming stripped 1 base from V and 4 bases from J, with 17 bases between. The CDR3 runs to 17 residues. Germline loops: CDR1 MGHRA, CDR2 YSYEKL. The CDR3 is CASSQVGAGRGNQPQHF. In DNA, the CDR3 is TGCGCCAGCAGCCAAGTCGGGGCGGGGCGGGGGAATCAGCCCCAGCATTTT.

CDR3 DNA: TGTGCCAGCAGCGTATGGACAGGGATGGTTCCCTATGGCTACACCTTC. Translated, it gives CASSVWTGMVPYGYTF. The chain carries TRBV9 and TRBJ1-2, with 8 bases fitting TRBD1. V lost 1 base, J lost 4 bases, and 9 bases stayed unmatched. This CDR3 has 16 residues. The germline CDR1 and CDR2 sequences are SGDLS and YYNGEE.

The CDR3 DNA reads as TGTGCCAGCAGTTTATTAGAGAAAGGCTATGGCTACACCTTC. Amino acids: CASSLLEKGYGYTF. The V and J genes are TRBV27 and TRBJ1-2; D is ambiguous. From germline, CDR1 is MNHEY and CDR2 SMNVEV (reference sequence). V gave up 1 base and J gave up 4 bases, with 10 bases separating them. The CDR3 spans 14 residues.

This chain joins TRBV29-1 and TRBJ2-2, with D maybe TRBD1 (6 bases). The ends were cut back, 4 bases at V and 6 bases at J, with 9 bases in the middle. Looked up from germline, CDR1 is SQVTM and CDR2 is ANQGSEA. This CDR3 spans 12 amino acids. DNA of the CDR3: TGCAGCGTTGGGAACAGGGCCGGGGAGCTGTTTTTT. It translates to CSVGNRAGELFF.

This chain connects TRBV5-1 to TRBJ1-5; D ambiguous. In germline, CDR1 is SGHRS, CDR2 YFSETQ. V was cut by 2 bases and J by 0 bases, with 9 bases left in between. The CDR3 has 15 amino acids. Here the CDR3 DNA reads TGCGCCAGCAGCTTCGAAGGAAATAGCAATCAGCCCCAGCATTTT. Encoded protein: CASSFEGNSNQPQHF.

This chain joins TRBV21-1 and TRBJ2-3; the D call of TRBD2 is as the table states it, not checked on the DNA. TRBV21-1 is noted as a pseudogene. CDR3 length equals 15 residues. The CDR3 loop reads CASIGTSGSTDTQYF. The CDR3 bases are TGTGCCAGCATCGGGACTAGCGGTAGCACAGATACGCAGTATTTT.

V usage is TRBV28 and J usage is TRBJ1-5, with TRBD1 identical over 7 bases. Germline CDR1 reads MDHEN; CDR2 reads SYDVKM. After removal of 7 bases from V and 7 bases from J, the junction contained 7 bases not matched to a gene. This CDR3 comprises 13 residues. CDR3 bases: TGTGCCAGCACAATACAGGGGTCCCAGCCCCAGCATTTT. This translates into CASTIQGSQPQHF. The full variable domain, its missing parts supplied by reference TRBV28 and TRBJ1-5, is DVKVTQSSRYLVKRTGEKVFLECVQDMDHENMFWYRQDPGLGLRLIYFSYDVKMKEKGDIPEGYSVSREKKERFSLILESASTNQTSMYLCASTIQGSQPQHFGDGTRLSIL.

This rearrangement joins TRBV28 to TRBJ2-7; the match to TRBD2 covers 8 bases. This CDR3 spans 14 amino acids. Losses at the gene ends were 3 bases for V and 2 bases for J; bases not matched to a gene: 3. The germline CDR1 and CDR2 sequences are MDHEN and SYDVKM. CDR3 nucleotides: TGTGCCAGCAGTTTCCAGCGGGGGCCCTACGAGCAGTACTTC. This gives the protein CASSFQRGPYEQYF.